This T cell receptor beta chain was found in a study of blood T cell repertoires in COVID-19. Study-wide background: Nucleic acid was either cDNA or gDNA, and it came from T cells, B-cell-depleted T cells, or PBMCs.

Original analysis: Nucleated cell counts were estimated from reference gene primer amplification. Only in-frame clones appear in the TCRdb table, and some are missing; sequencing was by immunoSEQ multiplex PCR. V, J and clone size were drawn from that table, and D and trimming were deduced from the DNA. The sample has around 46,000 clones; approximately 83% are singletons. Sequencing used peripheral blood. The TCR comes from a human donor in a cohort sampled during active COVID-19. The donor label of this sample is uncertain.

In DNA, the CDR3 is TGTGCCAGCAGCCGGGAGGGCCCCGCTAGCGGGGGGTACCAAGAGACCCAGTACTTC. Amino acids: CASSREGPASGGYQETQYF. The genes are TRBV4-2 and TRBJ2-5, with 11 bases aligning to TRBD2. Germline CDR1 is LGHNA and CDR2 is YNFKEQ. The CDR3 loop spans 19 amino acids. Losses at the gene ends were 4 bases for V and 0 bases for J; bases not matched to a gene: 13.